This T cell receptor (beta chain) comes out of a study of cytomegalovirus exposure and HLA in healthy donors. Study results and limitations: Across donors, presence/absence analyses took sequencing depth to be roughly uniform. A later analysis appeared to link common viral pathogens to several of the most significant clusters. In a later analysis, donors in an Asian-associated ancestry cluster reportedly had fewer N-insertions in productive TCRs than the cohort mean. Earlier analysis looked at TCR beta V segments, and most were productive about 87% or about 30% of the time.

Germline V gene sequence: CDR1 SGDLS, CDR2 YYNGEE. The CDR3 runs to 14 residues. The PCR contained 60 Vbeta and 13 Jbeta primers. Sequencing used immunoSEQ multiplex PCR; TCRdb keeps in-frame clones, though not all of them. The data show 85,000 to 100,000 clones, roughly 77% seen once. Concerning this clone: Its specificity is not known. Sequence at one end of the junction differs from germline and may be a read error.

The sequenced material came from PBMCs. The gene calls are TRBV9 and TRBJ1-1, with 7 bases matching TRBD1. This receptor was identified in a man aged 25 to 40 in good health and CMV-seronegative. The CDR3 DNA follows: TGTGCCAGCAGCGTAGTAGACAGGGCCGGCGCAACTTGCTTT. Translated: CASSVVDRAGATCF.